One and the same sample provided the 21 T cell receptor beta chains below, sequenced in a study of spatial heterogeneity in lung cancer. Time point described: sample taken at primary tumor resection. Whole RNA obtained from tumor, nontumor lung or frozen PBMC underwent sequencing without sorting. Each CDR3 protein is one row after TCRdb ran MiXCR on the 5' RACE reads. The sample gives 65,000 to 85,000 distinct CDR3 sequences, about a fifth of which show up once; roughly 6.2% is in the top ten. Sequences were derived from PBMCs, sampled at surgery. These receptors all come from a male donor with early-stage non-small cell lung cancer.

The chain links TRBV5-1 to TRBJ2-7, with D possibly being TRBD1 (5 bases). This CDR3 contains 14 residues. Trimming cost V 4 bases and J 0 bases, with 11 bases left between them. Germline CDR1 and CDR2: SGHRS and YFSETQ. The CDR3 loop is CASSQFQGSYEQYF. The DNA of the CDR3 is TGCGCCAGCAGCCAGTTTCAGGGCTCCTACGAGCAGTACTTC. The full variable domain, in which reference TRBV5-1 and TRBJ2-7 provide the parts outside the CDR3, is KAGVTQTPRYLIKTRGQQVTLSCSPISGHRSVSWYQQTPGQGLQFLFEYFSETQRNKGNFPGRFSGRQFSNSRSEMNVSTLELGDSALYLCASSQFQGSYEQYFGPGTRLTVT.

This clonotype was counted only a few times. This chain uses TRBV10-3 with TRBJ1-1; D gene uncertain. Germline V lookup: CDR1 ENHRY, CDR2 SYGVKD. CDR3 length: 16 amino acids. The ends were cut back, 6 bases at V and 4 bases at J, with 21 bases in the middle. CDR3 sequence: CAISSRREGMGTEAFF. Written as DNA, the CDR3 is TGTGCCATCAGCTCCCGCCGGGAGGGTATGGGCACTGAAGCTTTCTTT.

This clonotype was detected once. The V gene is TRBV7-2, the J gene TRBJ2-3, with TRBD2 matching over 7 bases. The V gene's germline CDR1 is SGHTA and CDR2 FQGNSA. The CDR3 covers 14 residues. The V and J ends lost 6 bases and 8 bases, in that order; junction bases with no gene match: 11. The CDR3 reads CASSQPGTGGTQYF. The CDR3 coding sequence is TGTGCCAGCAGTCAGCCGGGTACGGGAGGTACGCAGTATTTT.

The V gene is TRBV5-1, the J gene TRBJ1-2; 8 bases map to TRBD1. The CDR3 totals 14 residues. Per the germline V gene, CDR1 is SGHRS and CDR2 is YFSETQ. The ends lost 4 bases at V and 7 bases at J; junction bases unmatched: 9. CDR3: CASSRSDRAFGYTF. CDR3 in DNA: TGCGCCAGCAGCAGATCGGACAGGGCCTTTGGCTACACCTTC.

Only a few counts were recorded for this clonotype. This chain links TRBV5-4 with TRBJ2-2, with 7 bases aligning to TRBD1. This CDR3 has 14 residues. Germline CDR1 and CDR2: SGHNT and YYREEE (reference sequence). J gave up 6 bases and V 0 bases, and 2 bases lay outside the gene matches. CDR3 DNA sequence: TGTGCCAGCAGCTTGGAGGGGGCTTCCGGGGAGCTGTTTTTT. Its translation is CASSLEGASGELFF.

Points on this clonotype: Sequence at one end of the junction differs from germline and may be a read error. V and J are TRBV6-2 or TRBV6-3 and TRBJ2-7, with 7 bases that match TRBD2. Germline-derived CDR1 and CDR2 are MNHEY and SVGEGT. This CDR3 is 15 amino acids long. The CDR3 loop reads CASLKAGTQGYEKYF. CDR3 sequence (DNA): TGTGCCAGCCTAAAAGCGGGGACCCAAGGCTACGAGAAGTACTTC.

This sequence joins TRBV3-1 and TRBJ2-5, with TRBD1 matching over 8 bases. This CDR3 region has 17 residues. CDR1 is LGHDT and CDR2 is YNNKEL in the germline V gene (reference sequence). With V trimmed by 3 bases and J by 4 bases, 13 bases remained unmatched. CDR3 DNA sequence: TGTGCCAGCAGCCATGCCCTCGTGACAGGGGATCGAGAGACCCAGTACTTC. Translation gives CASSHALVTGDRETQYF.

This clonotype was picked up a small number of times. The chain employs TRBV7-3 and TRBJ2-3, with 9 bases fitting TRBD1. There are 15 residues in the CDR3. Per the germline V gene, CDR1 is SGHTA and CDR2 is FQGTGA. V trimming: 5 bases; J trimming: 2 bases; junction bases outside the gene matches: 5. In DNA, the CDR3 is TGTGCCAGCAGCGCGCACAGGGGGCACACAGATACGCAGTATTTT. As protein: CASSAHRGHTDTQYF.

The J gene is TRBJ2-3, the V gene TRBV7-2; D unresolved. The germline CDR1 and CDR2 sequences are SGHTA and FQGNSA. With 4 bases removed from V and 9 bases from J, the gap between germline ends came to 11 bases. The CDR3 runs to 12 residues. The CDR3 sequence is CASSSSVETQYF. The CDR3 DNA sequence: TGTGCCAGCAGCTCATCGGTCGAAACGCAGTATTTT.

This sequence joins TRBV6-5 and TRBJ2-3; D perhaps matches TRBD2 (5 bases). The CDR3 runs 15 residues. V gave up 2 bases and J gave up 2 bases, with 11 bases separating them. The V gene's germline CDR1 is MNHEY and CDR2 SVGAGI. CDR3 loop: CASSYSSGHTDTQYF. The CDR3 nucleotides are TGTGCCAGCAGTTACAGCAGCGGTCACACAGATACGCAGTATTTT.

This clonotype came up a few times. CDR3 sequence (DNA): TGTGCCAGCAGTGGGGGGCTAGCGGGAGAAGAGACCCAGTACTTC. As protein: CASSGGLAGEETQYF. This chain connects TRBV6-1 to TRBJ2-5; 10 bases line up with TRBD2. V was clipped by 4 bases and J by 3 bases; unmatched bases: 5. The germline V gene has CDR1 MNHNS and CDR2 SASEGT. The CDR3 runs to 15 residues.

To note about this clonotype: This CDR3 is missing its conserved last phenylalanine or tryptophan, likely due to a read error. The V gene is TRBV6-1, the J gene TRBJ1-3; no clear D gene. The V end lost 7 bases, the J end lost 7 bases, and 17 bases lay between the germline ends. CDR3 length: 14 amino acids. Germline CDR1 and CDR2: MNHNS and SASEGT. The CDR3 bases are TGTGCCAGCAACGCTGCGGTAGCTCTCAACACCATATATCTT. It encodes CASNAAVALNTIYL.

This clonotype was picked up a small number of times. The V call is TRBV12-3 or TRBV12-4, the J call TRBJ2-2; D unresolved. The CDR3 runs to 17 residues. V lost 3 bases to trimming and J lost 5 bases, with 19 bases between them. DNA of the CDR3: TGTGCCAGCAGTTTTGATCCCACGACAAAAGCAACCGGGGAGCTGTTTTTT. Translation: CASSFDPTTKATGELFF.

This rearrangement joins TRBV20-1 to TRBJ1-2; TRBD1 agrees at 8 bases. Germline V gene sequence: CDR1 DFQATT, CDR2 SNEGSKA (reference sequence). V lost 5 bases, J lost 2 bases, and 4 bases stayed unmatched. CDR3 length: 13 amino acids. CDR3 nucleotide sequence: TGCAGTGCTCAGGCAGGGGGCAACTATGGCTACACCTTC. Encoded protein: CSAQAGGNYGYTF.

This clonotype appeared a few times. The chain carries TRBV28 and TRBJ2-3, with D possibly matching TRBD2 (6 bases). Deletions cut 3 bases from V and 3 bases from J, with 13 bases between. CDR1 and CDR2 (germline): MDHEN, SYDVKM. The CDR3 runs 15 residues. The CDR3 DNA reads as TGTGCCAGCAGTTTCGAGGGTGGAGGGACAGATACGCAGTATTTT. Translation: CASSFEGGGTDTQYF. The variable domain in full, completed from reference TRBV28 and TRBJ2-3, reads DVKVTQSSRYLVKRTGEKVFLECVQDMDHENMFWYRQDPGLGLRLIYFSYDVKMKEKGDIPEGYSVSREKKERFSLILESASTNQTSMYLCASSFEGGGTDTQYFGPGTRLTVL.

This clonotype was detected a few times. The V call is TRBV29-1, the J call TRBJ1-1; D remains unclear. The CDR3 runs to 13 residues. V was cut by 4 bases and J by 1 base, with 10 bases left in between. CDR1 and CDR2 from the germline V gene are SQVTM and ANQGSEA. CDR3 bases: TGCAGCGTTGCACGGCTCCCGAACACTGAAGCTTTCTTT. Translating gives CSVARLPNTEAFF.

This chain joins TRBV7-9 and TRBJ1-1, with a weak D call TRBD1 (5 bases). This CDR3 spans 14 amino acids. From germline, CDR1 is SEHNR and CDR2 FQNEAQ (reference sequence). Trimming removed 7 bases at V and 5 bases at J, with 17 bases between. DNA for the CDR3: TGTGCCAGCATCCAAGGGGAGGGAGAAACTGAAGCTTTCTTT. Protein: CASIQGEGETEAFF.

This clonotype is deemed medium-sized (0.01 to 0.1%). This chain connects TRBV11-2 to TRBJ2-3, with 8 bases aligning to TRBD2. V lost 1 base to trimming and J lost 4 bases; unmatched junction nucleotides: 7. The CDR3 has 16 amino acids. The germline gives CDR1 SGHAT, CDR2 FQNNGV. The CDR3 loop reads CASSLGRTSYADTQYF. In DNA form, the CDR3 reads TGTGCCAGCAGCTTAGGGCGGACTAGCTACGCAGATACGCAGTATTTT.

There are a few counts of this clonotype. The CDR3 sequence is CSVEVTGAGEKLFF. The CDR3 region has the DNA TGCAGCGTTGAAGTCACAGGGGCGGGTGAAAAACTGTTTTTT. The V and J genes are TRBV29-1 and TRBJ1-4, with 7 positions matching TRBD1. The CDR3 has 14 residues. Losses at the gene ends were 1 base for V and 7 bases for J; bases not matched to a gene: 6. Germline V gene lookup returns CDR1 SQVTM and CDR2 ANQGSEA.

The sample holds a few counts of this clonotype. The J gene is TRBJ1-2, the V gene TRBV21-1; the table's D call, TRBD1, was not checked against the DNA. TRBV21-1 is labeled a pseudogene. This CDR3 region has 17 residues. The CDR3 protein is CASSKRIDAQGAYGYTF. The CDR3 region has the DNA TGTGCCAGCAGCAAAAGGATAGACGCACAGGGGGCCTATGGCTACACCTTC.

This clonotype was detected a few times. The V and J genes are TRBV5-4 and TRBJ2-7, with 7 bases aligning to TRBD2. In germline, CDR1 is SGHNT, CDR2 YYREEE (reference sequence). The CDR3 is 13 residues long. The ends lost 4 bases at V and 5 bases at J; junction bases unmatched: 6. The CDR3 region has the DNA TGTGCCAGCAGCCCTCGGGGAGGGGACGAGCAGTACTTC. Its translation is CASSPRGGDEQYF.